This passage covers 13 T cell receptor beta chains from one sample sequenced in a study of response to subunit inactivated influenza vaccine. TCRdb re-called the RT-PCR reads with MiXCR, one entry per CDR3 protein. The sample has about 170,000 distinct CDR3 sequences, approximately 12% seen once. The same specimen was also included in a second study, on T cells expressing NK-cell markers. That work states: Beta-chain TCR cDNA was generated via 5'RACE template switching with UMIs.

The sequences come from CD8+ T cells sorted from PBMCs, collected about 13 days after vaccination. Receptors were obtained from a man aged 50 to 59 who received an inactivated influenza vaccine.

At least ten counts were recorded for this clonotype. The chain employs TRBV20-1 and TRBJ2-1, with TRBD2 identical over 8 bases. V dropped 8 bases and J dropped 6; count of bases not matched to a gene: 9. CDR1 and CDR2 (germline): DFQATT, SNEGSKA (reference sequence). This CDR3 is 13 amino acids long. This chain's CDR3 is CSFRVAGSNEQFF. CDR3 DNA sequence: TGCAGTTTTCGGGTAGCGGGAAGCAATGAGCAGTTCTTC.

This clonotype showed up just a few times. The chain joins TRBV6-1 to TRBJ2-3, with 12 bases matching TRBD2. CDR3 length: 15 residues. CDR1 is MNHNS, CDR2 SASEGT, per germline. With V trimmed by 4 bases and J by 4 bases, 3 bases remained unmatched. CDR3 sequence (DNA): TGTGCCAGCAGTGTCCTAGCGGGAGGGGCAGATACGCAGTATTTT. Residues: CASSVLAGGADTQYF.

This clonotype was detected only a few times. The chain carries TRBV6-1 and TRBJ1-2; 9 nucleotides line up with TRBD1. V lost 6 bases and J lost 6; bases outside the gene matches: 8. This CDR3 comprises 14 residues. Germline V gene sequence: CDR1 MNHNS, CDR2 SASEGT. The CDR3 DNA follows: TGTGCCAGCAGCCAGGACAGGGGACTGCATGGCTACACCTTC. This translates into CASSQDRGLHGYTF.

This clonotype was observed a few times. For the CDR3, the DNA is TGTGCCAGCAGTGGACAGGGGAATTCACCCCTCCACTTT. This gives the protein CASSGQGNSPLHF. The chain uses TRBV2 and TRBJ1-6; 8 nucleotides align to TRBD1. V trimming: 4 bases; J trimming: 7 bases; junction bases outside the gene matches: 0. This CDR3 is 13 amino acids long. Germline loops: CDR1 SNHLY, CDR2 FYNNEI.

Ten or more counts support this clonotype. Written as DNA, the CDR3 is TGTGCCAGCAGGTCCGGGACAGATTACACCGGGGAGCTGTTTTTT. Protein: CASRSGTDYTGELFF. The rearrangement links TRBV28 to TRBJ2-2; 7 bases fit TRBD1. The ends lost 6 bases at V and 3 bases at J; junction bases unmatched: 7. Germline assignment: CDR1 MDHEN and CDR2 SYDVKM. The CDR3 runs to 15 residues.

This clonotype turned up a few times. The chain uses TRBV7-8 and TRBJ1-5; a weak D match, TRBD1 (6 bases). The ends were cut back, 5 bases at V and 2 bases at J, with 10 bases in the middle. Germline assignment: CDR1 SGHVS and CDR2 FQNEAQ. The CDR3 loop spans 14 amino acids. DNA of the CDR3: TGTGCCAGCAGCGCCAGACAGGGCAATCAGCCCCAGCATTTT. Its translation is CASSARQGNQPQHF.

CDR3 sequence (DNA): TGTGCCATCAGTGAGGGTGTCACTGAAGCTTTCTTT. It specifies CAISEGVTEAFF. The V and J genes are TRBV10-3 and TRBJ1-1; D remains ambiguous. CDR1 and CDR2 from the germline V gene are ENHRY and SYGVKD. The CDR3 consists of 12 residues. V lost 2 bases to trimming and J lost 4 bases, with 5 bases between them.

This clonotype was recorded a few times. The chain carries TRBV28 and TRBJ2-3; 11 positions match TRBD2. The J segment lost 4 bases and the V segment lost 6 bases, leaving 6 bases of the junction unmatched. Germline CDR1 MDHEN, CDR2 SYDVKM. The CDR3 is 15 amino acids. CDR3 DNA sequence: TGTGCCAGCAGGAGTAGCGGGGGGGCATCAGATACGCAGTATTTT. This translates into CASRSSGGASDTQYF.

The V and J genes are TRBV28 and TRBJ2-7; TRBD1 matches 7 bases. The CDR3 loop spans 15 amino acids. The trim removed 2 bases at V and 2 bases at J, leaving 6 bases unmatched. CDR1 and CDR2 from the germline V gene are MDHEN and SYDVKM. CDR3 bases: TGTGCCAGCAGTTTAGTAGGGCAGGGGGCCTACGAGCAGTACTTC. It specifies CASSLVGQGAYEQYF.

This chain joins TRBV20-1 and TRBJ2-3; tentatively, D is TRBD1 or TRBD2 (6 bases each). This CDR3 is 16 amino acids long. Between the trimmed V and J ends, which lost 4 bases and 2 bases, there was a span of 19 bases. Germline V gene sequence: CDR1 DFQATT, CDR2 SNEGSKA (reference sequence). CDR3 region: CSAKGHRGEPTDTQYF. DNA for the CDR3: TGCAGTGCTAAGGGGCATAGGGGGGAACCCACAGATACGCAGTATTTT.

Notes on this clonotype: With a much larger clone just one base away, this may be a read error. The chain links TRBV20-1 to TRBJ2-1; TRBD2 aligns across 11 bases. Germline V gene data show CDR1 as DFQATT and CDR2 as SNEGSKA (reference sequence). The CDR3 sequence is 16 residues long. The CDR3 DNA is TGCAGTGCTAACCCCACTAGCGGGAGCCGATACAATGAGAAGTTCTTC. It translates to CSANPTSGSRYNEKFF.

The chain couples TRBV27 to TRBJ2-7; TRBD1 aligns across 11 bases. CDR1 is MNHEY, CDR2 SMNVEV, per germline (reference sequence). CDR3 size: 14 residues. Trimming cost V 3 bases and J 6 bases; bases outside gene matches: 4. Here the CDR3 reads CASSLGQGDLEQYF. CDR3 DNA sequence: TGTGCCAGCAGTTTGGGACAGGGGGATCTCGAGCAGTACTTC.

This clonotype was observed a few times. V gene TRBV12-3 or TRBV12-4 combines with J gene TRBJ2-3; D is undetermined. V was shortened by 2 bases and J by 4 bases, with 7 bases between the two germline ends. There are 13 residues in the CDR3. The CDR3 is CASSLKGSDTQYF. In DNA form, the CDR3 reads TGTGCCAGCAGTTTAAAAGGGTCAGATACGCAGTATTTT.